This T cell receptor beta chain originates from a study of blood T cell repertoires in COVID-19. Study details: Sample material is recorded as cDNA or gDNA derived from T cells, B-cell-depleted T cells, or PBMCs.

The CDR3 is 14 residues long. Between the trimmed V and J ends, which lost 0 bases and 9 bases, there was a span of 17 bases. CDR1 and CDR2 (germline): SQVTM, ANQGSEA. Authors' data handling: Amplification of reference gene primers provided the estimated nucleated cell counts. Sequencing used immunoSEQ multiplex PCR; TCRdb keeps in-frame clones, though not all of them. V and J calls plus clone size are reproduced from that table; the DNA served to infer D and trimming. The repertoire has some 71,000 clones, about nine tenths of them found once; the top ten carry roughly 5%. This TCR was recovered from a woman aged 18-29 years with acute or convalescent COVID-19. The genes are TRBV29-1 and TRBJ1-1; D not certain. Sequencing input: peripheral blood. The CDR3 sequence is CSVEDRIGRDKAFF. CDR3 coding DNA: TGCAGCGTTGAAGATAGGATCGGGAGGGATAAAGCTTTCTTT.